These T cell receptor beta chains were read from a single sample in a study of blood T cell repertoires in COVID-19. Sequencing was performed with immunoSEQ multiplex PCR; in TCRdb, only in-frame clones are kept and a portion is missing. This table has 100,000 to 150,000 clones, around 80% appearing once. The source material was peripheral blood. The receptors were gathered from a man aged 65 to 79 with acute or convalescent COVID-19. Both conserved end residues are part of each CDR3. D genes are given only for firm matches. Clone size, where shown, is once, few, many, or a class for clones that have expanded.

cdr3_nt cdr3_aa j_call v_call cdr3_length clone_size d_call
TGTGCCAGCAGATACCTACGAGGACAAGAGACCCAGTACTTC CASRYLRGQETQYF TRBJ2-5 TRBV2 14 NA NA
TGTGCCAGCTCACCGGACTCCAGGAGAGATACGCAGTATTTT CASSPDSRRDTQYF TRBJ2-3 TRBV18 14 once NA
TGTGCCAGCAGCTCCCCGATGACAAGGCCGAATGAAAAACTGTTTTTT CASSSPMTRPNEKLFF TRBJ1-4 TRBV7-6 16 NA NA
TGTGCCAGCAGCACAACAGGGACGTACCAAGAGACCCAGTACTTC CASSTTGTYQETQYF TRBJ2-5 TRBV9 15 NA NA
TGTGCCAGCAGCCAAGAATCGTTTTCGGGGGCCAACGTCCTGACTTTC CASSQESFSGANVLTF TRBJ2-6 TRBV4-2 16 NA NA
TGTGCCAGCAGCCAAGTGGCTAGCGGCGCCTACGAGCAGTACTTC CASSQVASGAYEQYF TRBJ2-7 TRBV3-1/TRBV3-2 15 NA TRBD2
TGCGCCAGCAGCTCTATAGCGGGCCCGTACGAGCAGTACTTC CASSSIAGPYEQYF TRBJ2-7 TRBV5-1 14 NA TRBD2
TGTGCCACCAGGAGAGGGGAGGGAGATCAGCCCCAGCATTTT CATRRGEGDQPQHF TRBJ1-5 TRBV15 14 NA NA
TGTGCCAGCAGTGCCCAGGGCCAGCAAGGGGAGACCCAGTACTTC CASSAQGQQGETQYF TRBJ2-5 TRBV2 15 NA NA
TGTGCCAGTAGTGCCGGACAGGGACTGAAGGAGACCCAGTACTTC CASSAGQGLKETQYF TRBJ2-5 TRBV19 15 once TRBD1
TGTGCCAGCAGCTTGGACAGGAGCAATTCACCCCTCCACTTT CASSLDRSNSPLHF TRBJ1-6 TRBV7-8 14 NA TRBD1
TGCGCCAGCAGCTTGGGAGGCACCAACACAGATACGCAGTATTTT CASSLGGTNTDTQYF TRBJ2-3 TRBV5-1 15 NA NA
TGTGCCAGCAGTTACCCTACAGGGTCCCGAGGCTACACCTTC CASSYPTGSRGYTF TRBJ1-2 TRBV6-5 14 NA NA
TGTGCCAGCAGTTTCGGACACGTCCGTCCCGAGCAGTACTTC CASSFGHVRPEQYF TRBJ2-7 TRBV5-6 14 NA NA
TGTGCCAGCAGCCAGGGAGGGCCTAACTATGGCTACACCTTC CASSQGGPNYGYTF TRBJ1-2 TRBV3-1/TRBV3-2 14 NA NA
TGTGCCAGCAGCGGGGGAAGGAGGGAGGCTCACGGAAATGAGCAGTTCTTC CASSGGRREAHGNEQFF TRBJ2-1 TRBV9 17 NA NA
TGTGCCAGCAGCCCTAGAGGTTGGGCAGATACGCAGTATTTT CASSPRGWADTQYF TRBJ2-3 TRBV9 14 NA NA
TGTGCCAGCAGTTTCCGGGGTGGACGAGAGACCCAGTACTTC CASSFRGGRETQYF TRBJ2-5 TRBV27 14 NA NA
TGTGCCAGTATGGTGGAGGTCTCTGGAAACACCATATATTTT CASMVEVSGNTIYF TRBJ1-3 TRBV19 14 NA NA